This T cell receptor beta chain was sequenced for a study of T cells in Graves' hyperthyroidism and ophthalmopathy. Researchers took RNA transcripts and amplified the TCR beta CDR3 regions from them. Primed by the HTBI set, a first-round RT-PCR was run on the TCR CDR3. TCRdb ran MiXCR on the multiplex PCR reads and lists one entry per CDR3 protein. This sample has 600,000 to 900,000 distinct CDR3 sequences, with 15% to 20% found just once. The ends lost 8 bases at V and 2 bases at J; junction bases unmatched: 6. The germline V gene encodes CDR1 SGHTS and CDR2 YDEGEE. CDR3 size: 13 residues. Sequencing used blood. The TCR sequence derives from a man between 18 and 29 years old with Graves' hyperthyroidism. The chain uses TRBV5-8 and TRBJ2-7; TRBD2 matches at 8 bases. The CDR3 spells CASRIAGTYEQYF. CDR3 DNA: TGTGCCAGTCGAATAGCGGGAACCTACGAGCAGTACTTC.